The source of this TCR beta chain is a study of blood T cell repertoires in COVID-19. Study details: Spain, Italy and the United States supplied samples that represented acute and convalescent COVID-19. The cDNA or gDNA used as material had been derived from T cells, B-cell-depleted T cells, or PBMCs.

Germline loops: CDR1 LNHDA, CDR2 SQIVND (reference sequence). V lost 5 bases, J lost 0 bases, and 4 bases stayed unmatched. CDR3 length: 16 amino acids. Original processing notes: By means of reference gene primer amplification, nucleated cell counts were estimated. Generated by immunoSEQ multiplex PCR, the TCRdb table keeps only in-frame clones and is missing some. D and trimming were read from the DNA, whereas the V and J calls and clone size are those reported in that table. The sample has more than 300,000 clones; approximately 90% are singletons. The sequenced sample was peripheral blood. The chain combines TRBV19 with TRBJ2-3; 11 bases fit TRBD2. The receptor comes from a woman aged 18-30 years who had recovered from COVID-19. As DNA, the CDR3 is TGTGCCAGTAGTCGTCCTAGCGGGGGGAGCACAGATACGCAGTATTTT. Translated: CASSRPSGGSTDTQYF.